This passage covers 8 T cell receptor beta chains from one sample sequenced in a study of blood T cell repertoires in COVID-19. Only in-frame clones appear in the TCRdb table, and some are missing; sequencing was by immunoSEQ multiplex PCR. The sample has fewer than 700,000 clones, around nine tenths seen once. Sample: peripheral blood. The receptors derive from a woman between 45 and 65 years old with COVID-19, enrolled during active disease.

This chain uses TRBV10-3 with TRBJ1-2; 8 positions agree with TRBD1. The CDR3 spans 14 residues. Germline trimming cut 7 bases from V and 4 bases from J; bases unmatched to any gene: 8. Germline loops: CDR1 ENHRY, CDR2 SYGVKD. The CDR3 sequence is CAIKPTGEFYGYTF. Written as DNA, the CDR3 is TGTGCCATCAAGCCGACAGGGGAGTTCTATGGCTACACCTTC.

The CDR3 bases are TGTGCCAGCAGTGTCGAGGAGGGGCTAGCCACCGACGAGCAGTACTTC. It translates to CASSVEEGLATDEQYF. The chain couples TRBV28 to TRBJ2-7, with D maybe TRBD2 (6 bases). Trimming shortened V by 5 bases and J by 5 bases, and 22 bases separated the two germline ends. The CDR3 spans 16 residues. Germline loops: CDR1 MDHEN, CDR2 SYDVKM. Combining the CDR3 with reference TRBV28 and TRBJ2-7 gives the whole variable domain DVKVTQSSRYLVKRTGEKVFLECVQDMDHENMFWYRQDPGLGLRLIYFSYDVKMKEKGDIPEGYSVSREKKERFSLILESASTNQTSMYLCASSVEEGLATDEQYFGPGTRLTVT.

This clone is a singleton in its sample. The CDR3 here is CASSGGTGEIHYGYTF. The DNA for the CDR3 is TGTGCCAGCAGTGGCGGGACAGGGGAGATCCACTATGGCTACACCTTC. This sequence joins TRBV6-1 and TRBJ1-2, with TRBD1 matching 10 bases. Germline lookup yields CDR1 MNHNS and CDR2 SASEGT. Unmatched junction bases numbered 8, after V lost 4 bases and J lost 3 bases. This CDR3 region has 16 residues.

V usage is TRBV27 and J usage is TRBJ2-1, with 11 bases fitting TRBD2. With V trimmed by 4 bases and J by 6 bases, 5 bases remained unmatched. Germline loops: CDR1 MNHEY, CDR2 SMNVEV (reference sequence). The CDR3 sequence is 15 residues long. The CDR3 is CASSSGTSGRNEQFF. CDR3 nucleotides: TGTGCCAGCAGTTCCGGGACTAGCGGACGCAATGAGCAGTTCTTC.

The chain uses TRBV27 and TRBJ2-7, with a tentative D call TRBD2 (5 bases). This CDR3 has 13 amino acids. CDR1 and CDR2 from the germline V gene are MNHEY and SMNVEV (reference sequence). The V gene lost 2 bases and the J gene lost 4 bases, with 9 bases spanning the gap. CDR3 residues: CASSLGLAYEQYF. The DNA of the CDR3 is TGTGCCAGCAGTTTAGGGTTAGCGTACGAGCAGTACTTC.

J is TRBJ1-1 and V is TRBV5-1; D perhaps matches TRBD1 (6 bases). Germline V gene lookup returns CDR1 SGHRS and CDR2 YFSETQ. V was shortened by 3 bases and J by 3 bases, with 12 bases between the two germline ends. This CDR3 spans 14 amino acids. As DNA, the CDR3 is TGCGCCAGCAGCTCCCGGGCAGGGGACACTGAAGCTTTCTTT. It codes for CASSSRAGDTEAFF.

This chain uses TRBV5-1 with TRBJ1-3; D unclear. The germline CDR1 and CDR2 sequences are SGHRS and YFSETQ. Trimming removed 4 bases from V and 1 base from J, with 6 bases in between. The CDR3 runs to 13 residues. The CDR3 region is CASSQSSGNTIYF. The DNA for the CDR3 is TGCGCCAGCAGCCAGTCATCTGGAAACACCATATATTTT.

The sample holds a few counts of this clone. The chain couples TRBV6-5 to TRBJ1-1; maybe TRBD1 (6 bases). Trimming took off 5 bases at V and 1 base at J, with 8 bases between the two ends. The CDR3 loop spans 13 amino acids. Germline CDR1 and CDR2: MNHEY and SVGAGI. The CDR3 loop is CASSRTENTEAFF. The CDR3 DNA reads as TGTGCCAGCAGTCGGACAGAGAACACTGAAGCTTTCTTT.